These 21 T cell receptor beta chains came from one sample sequenced in a study of response to subunit inactivated influenza vaccine. TCRdb recomputed calls from the RT-PCR reads with MiXCR, one row per CDR3 protein. Altogether approximately 500,000 distinct CDR3 sequences are present, 13% being singletons, with the ten largest covering around 14%. Sequenced here: PBMCs from blood, sampled 35 to 45 days after vaccination. Receptors originate from a man in his fifties who received an inactivated influenza vaccine.

The chain carries TRBV29-1 and TRBJ2-7; D is possibly TRBD1 (6 bases). The V gene lost 0 bases and the J gene lost 6 bases, with 18 bases spanning the gap. The germline V gene has CDR1 SQVTM and CDR2 ANQGSEA. The CDR3 length is 15 residues. This CDR3 reads CSVEDLGRRGSEQYF. As DNA, the CDR3 is TGCAGCGTTGAAGATCTAGGCCGCAGGGGTTCCGAGCAGTACTTC.

This clonotype was counted only a few times. The chain uses TRBV7-9 and TRBJ2-3; 8 positions agree with TRBD2. The CDR3 is 16 residues long. V gave up 2 bases and J gave up 1 base; unmatched junction bases: 5. CDR1 and CDR2 from the germline V gene are SEHNR and FQNEAQ (reference sequence). The CDR3 loop reads CASSLLAGYGTDTQYF. The CDR3, as DNA: TGTGCCAGCAGCTTACTAGCGGGTTATGGCACAGATACGCAGTATTTT.

The V gene is TRBV12-3 or TRBV12-4, the J gene TRBJ2-7; D may correspond to TRBD1 or TRBD2 (5 bases each). Deletions cut 5 bases from V and 6 bases from J, with 14 bases between. The length of the CDR3 is 13 residues. The CDR3 DNA follows: TGTGCCAGCAGTCCACGGGATGGGGGCGAGCAGTACTTC. This translates into CASSPRDGGEQYF.

This clonotype was found a few times. This sequence joins TRBV2 and TRBJ2-1; a possible D gene is TRBD2 (5 bases). Between the trimmed V and J ends, which lost 7 bases and 2 bases, there was a span of 15 bases. The CDR3 extends over 15 amino acids. The germline V gene has CDR1 SNHLY and CDR2 FYNNEI. The CDR3 sequence is CASIYSQTTYNEQFF. Here the CDR3 DNA reads TGTGCCAGCATTTACAGCCAGACTACCTACAATGAGCAGTTCTTC.

The V and J genes are TRBV5-1 and TRBJ2-3; 10 bases are a match to TRBD1. This CDR3 has 16 residues. With 1 base clipped from V and 5 bases from J, the junction kept 7 bases outside the gene matches. Per the germline V gene, CDR1 is SGHRS and CDR2 is YFSETQ. The CDR3 nucleotides read TGCGCCAGCAGCTTGTCCGGGACAGGGGCTTTAGATACGCAGTATTTT. Translation: CASSLSGTGALDTQYF.

This clonotype has more than one count but fewer than ten. The rearrangement links TRBV6-1 to TRBJ1-2; 7 bases are shared with TRBD1. V lost 6 bases to trimming and J lost 8 bases; unmatched junction nucleotides: 15. Germline V gene lookup returns CDR1 MNHNS and CDR2 SASEGT. CDR3 length: 15 residues. The CDR3 DNA follows: TGTGCCAGCAGCCAACAGGGGCGTATGGAAAAAGGCTACACCTTC. Translated, it gives CASSQQGRMEKGYTF.

The J gene is TRBJ1-1, the V gene TRBV5-1; D is possibly TRBD1 (6 bases). The V and J ends lost 4 bases and 5 bases respectively, with 12 bases between them. The CDR3 is made up of 13 amino acids. From germline, CDR1 is SGHRS and CDR2 YFSETQ. In nucleotides, the CDR3 is TGCGCCAGCAGCGCCGGGACACTTACTGAAGCTTTCTTT. Its protein is CASSAGTLTEAFF.

A few counts support this clonotype. The chain has TRBV7-6 and TRBJ2-1; 8 bases are a match to TRBD2. This CDR3 has 15 amino acids. V lost 5 bases and J lost 6; bases outside the gene matches: 9. From germline, CDR1 is SGHVS and CDR2 FNYEAQ. CDR3: CASSQAAGVSNEQFF. The CDR3 region has the DNA TGTGCCAGCAGCCAGGCAGCGGGGGTTAGCAATGAGCAGTTCTTC.

This chain joins TRBV18 and TRBJ2-5, with D uncertain. Trimming left V 0 bases short and J 5 bases short, with 10 bases between. The CDR3 sequence is 14 residues long. The germline CDR1 and CDR2 sequences are KGHSH and LQKENI. The CDR3 protein is CASSPPGSKETQYF. CDR3 coding DNA: TGTGCCAGCTCACCACCGGGCAGTAAGGAGACCCAGTACTTC.

V usage is TRBV9 and J usage is TRBJ2-7; 9 bases agree with TRBD2. Germline V gives CDR1 SGDLS, CDR2 YYNGEE. CDR3 length: 15 residues. Trimming cost V 3 bases and J 3 bases; bases outside gene matches: 7. CDR3 DNA sequence: TGTGCCAGCAGCGCAGGCGGGGGGGTACTCTACGAGCAGTACTTC. As protein: CASSAGGGVLYEQYF.

This clonotype showed up just a few times. V is TRBV5-1 and J is TRBJ2-1; 7 nucleotides align to TRBD1. CDR1 SGHRS and CDR2 YFSETQ come from the germline V gene. Unmatched junction bases numbered 9, after V lost 7 bases and J lost 2 bases. This CDR3 is 15 amino acids long. CDR3 coding DNA: TGCGCCAGCCAAAGGGGGCAAGGCGCCTACAATGAGCAGTTCTTC. Its protein is CASQRGQGAYNEQFF. Looking up the rest from reference TRBV5-1 and TRBJ2-1 gives the full variable domain: KAGVTQTPRYLIKTRGQQVTLSCSPISGHRSVSWYQQTPGQGLQFLFEYFSETQRNKGNFPGRFSGRQFSNSRSEMNVSTLELGDSALYLCASQRGQGAYNEQFFGPGTRLTVL.

Only a few counts were recorded for this clonotype. The rearrangement uses TRBV11-2 and TRBJ2-3; 14 nucleotides match TRBD2. This CDR3 is built from 18 residues. After removal of 2 bases from V and 2 bases from J, the junction contained 6 bases not matched to a gene. Per germline, CDR1 SGHAT and CDR2 FQNNGV. CDR3: CASSLTGLAGGYTDTQYF. The CDR3 DNA is TGTGCCAGCAGCTTAACCGGACTAGCGGGAGGCTACACAGATACGCAGTATTTT.

The chain employs TRBV7-2 and TRBJ2-7, with D perhaps being TRBD1 or TRBD2 (5 bases each). Per the germline V gene, CDR1 is SGHTA and CDR2 is FQGNSA. V lost 0 bases and J lost 7, with 13 bases in between. The CDR3 has 14 amino acids. The CDR3 bases are TGTGCCAGCAGCTTAGCCAGGGCCCGGGGAGAGCAGTACTTC. Translated: CASSLARARGEQYF.

This clonotype came up many times. The rearrangement links TRBV5-1 to TRBJ2-7; unclear D gene. The V gene lost 1 base and the J gene lost 5 bases, with 7 bases spanning the gap. The CDR3 loop spans 12 amino acids. Germline CDR1 SGHRS, CDR2 YFSETQ. The CDR3 DNA reads as TGCGCCAGCAGCTTGAGTGTGGACGAGCAGTACTTC. Translation: CASSLSVDEQYF.

Ten or more counts support this clonotype. The chain employs TRBV12-3 or TRBV12-4 and TRBJ2-1, with D perhaps matching TRBD1 (5 bases). V shed 10 bases and J shed 5 bases, with 12 bases lying between them. CDR3 length: 12 amino acids. The CDR3 protein is CATRASDNEQFF. Written as DNA, the CDR3 is TGTGCCACCAGGGCCAGCGACAATGAGCAGTTCTTC.

This clonotype was recorded at least ten times. The chain couples TRBV20-1 to TRBJ2-2; D is unresolved. The CDR3 loop spans 13 amino acids. Germline V gene data show CDR1 as DFQATT and CDR2 as SNEGSKA (reference sequence). The V end lost 0 bases, the J end lost 1 base, and 3 bases lay between the germline ends. The CDR3 protein is CSARDENTGELFF. The CDR3 nucleotides read TGCAGTGCTAGAGATGAGAACACCGGGGAGCTGTTTTTT.

This chain links TRBV20-1 with TRBJ2-7; TRBD2 aligns across 12 bases. Per the germline V gene, CDR1 is DFQATT and CDR2 is SNEGSKA (reference sequence). The V gene end was trimmed by 3 bases and the J gene end by 3 bases; junction bases not matched to a gene: 6. CDR3 length: 15 amino acids. CDR3 DNA: TGCAGTGCTAGGAATCTAGCGGGGGGGGTCTACGAGCAGTACTTC. This gives the protein CSARNLAGGVYEQYF.

This clonotype was observed a handful of times. The chain uses TRBV20-1 and TRBJ2-7; 9 positions match TRBD2. The germline V gene has CDR1 DFQATT and CDR2 SNEGSKA (reference sequence). CDR3 length: 15 residues. J gave up 6 bases and V 2 bases, and 11 bases lay outside the gene matches. CDR3 amino acids: CSARPMAGGTPEQYF. As DNA, the CDR3 is TGCAGTGCTAGACCGATGGCGGGAGGGACTCCCGAGCAGTACTTC.

This clonotype was counted a few times. The rearrangement links TRBV6-2 or TRBV6-3 to TRBJ2-5, with D maybe TRBD2 (5 bases). V lost 2 bases, J lost 3 bases, and 13 bases lay in between. CDR1 is MNHEY, CDR2 SVGEGT, per germline. The CDR3 length is 15 residues. The CDR3 bases are TGTGCCAGCAGTTACCTATCCGGGATCGAAGAGACCCAGTACTTC. Its protein product is CASSYLSGIEETQYF.

The chain has TRBV20-1 and TRBJ2-5; D could derive from TRBD1 or TRBD2 (5 bases each). Germline V lookup: CDR1 DFQATT, CDR2 SNEGSKA (reference sequence). The CDR3 is 11 residues long. V lost 4 bases and J 9 bases, leaving 12 bases between the germline ends. The chain's CDR3 is CSAKGPAAQYF. The CDR3 DNA sequence: TGCAGTGCTAAGGGACCGGCGGCCCAGTACTTC.

J is TRBJ2-7 and V is TRBV18, with TRBD1 matching 8 bases. CDR1 KGHSH and CDR2 LQKENI come from the germline V gene. The CDR3 has 14 amino acids. Unmatched junction bases numbered 6, after V lost 8 bases and J lost 0 bases. The CDR3 is CASLRQGHSYEQYF. The DNA for the CDR3 is TGTGCCAGCCTAAGACAGGGGCACTCCTACGAGCAGTACTTC.